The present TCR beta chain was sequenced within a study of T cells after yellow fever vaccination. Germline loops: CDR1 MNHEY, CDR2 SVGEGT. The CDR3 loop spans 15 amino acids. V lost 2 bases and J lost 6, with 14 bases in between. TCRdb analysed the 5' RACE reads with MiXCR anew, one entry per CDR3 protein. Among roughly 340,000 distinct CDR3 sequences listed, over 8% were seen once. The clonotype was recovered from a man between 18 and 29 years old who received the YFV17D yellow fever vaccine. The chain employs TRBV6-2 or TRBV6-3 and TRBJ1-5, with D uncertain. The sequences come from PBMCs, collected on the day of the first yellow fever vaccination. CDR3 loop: CASSYPSQGSQPQHF. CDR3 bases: TGTGCCAGCAGTTACCCTTCACAAGGGAGTCAGCCCCAGCATTTT.